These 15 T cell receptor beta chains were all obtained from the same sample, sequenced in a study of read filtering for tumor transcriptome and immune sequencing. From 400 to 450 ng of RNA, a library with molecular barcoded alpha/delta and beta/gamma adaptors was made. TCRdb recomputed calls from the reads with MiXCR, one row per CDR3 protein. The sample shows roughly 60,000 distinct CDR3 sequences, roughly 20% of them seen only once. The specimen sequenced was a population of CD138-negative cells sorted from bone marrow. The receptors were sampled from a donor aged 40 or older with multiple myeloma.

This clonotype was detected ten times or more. CDR3 DNA sequence: TGTGCCAGCAGTGACACGGGGGGGTGGGAGACCCAGTACTTC. Its translation is CASSDTGGWETQYF. The chain is built from TRBV28 and TRBJ2-5, with 8 bases aligning to TRBD2. V gave up 5 bases and J gave up 5 bases; unmatched junction bases: 7. The CDR3 length is 14 residues. Looked up from germline, CDR1 is MDHEN and CDR2 is SYDVKM. The complete variable domain, with remaining parts taken from reference TRBV28 and TRBJ2-5, reads DVKVTQSSRYLVKRTGEKVFLECVQDMDHENMFWYRQDPGLGLRLIYFSYDVKMKEKGDIPEGYSVSREKKERFSLILESASTNQTSMYLCASSDTGGWETQYFGPGTRLLVL.

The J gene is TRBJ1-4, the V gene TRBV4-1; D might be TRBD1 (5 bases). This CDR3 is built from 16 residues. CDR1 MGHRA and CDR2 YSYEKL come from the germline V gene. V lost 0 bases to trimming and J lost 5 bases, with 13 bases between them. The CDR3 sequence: CASSQEGAGINEKLFF. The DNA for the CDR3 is TGCGCCAGCAGCCAAGAAGGGGCAGGGATAAATGAAAAACTGTTTTTT.

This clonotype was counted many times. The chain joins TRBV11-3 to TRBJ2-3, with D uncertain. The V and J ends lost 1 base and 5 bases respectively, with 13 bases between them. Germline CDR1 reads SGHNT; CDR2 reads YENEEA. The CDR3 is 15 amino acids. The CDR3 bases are TGTGCCAGCAGCTTAGCGAACGGCCGCGAAGATACGCAGTATTTT. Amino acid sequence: CASSLANGREDTQYF.

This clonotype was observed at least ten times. The DNA of the CDR3 is TGCAGCGTTGCCGGGACAGGGGGTTCCTATCGACGTACAGATACGCAGTATTTT. As protein: CSVAGTGGSYRRTDTQYF. The chain employs TRBV29-1 and TRBJ2-3; TRBD1 matches at 11 bases. V shed 4 bases, J shed 3 bases, and the junction held 15 bases outside the gene matches. CDR1 is SQVTM and CDR2 is ANQGSEA in the germline V gene. This CDR3 region has 18 residues.

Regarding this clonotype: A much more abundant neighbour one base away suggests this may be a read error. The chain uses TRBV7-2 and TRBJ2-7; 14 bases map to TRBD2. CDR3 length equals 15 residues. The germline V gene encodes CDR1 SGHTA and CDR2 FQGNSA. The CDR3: CAGSFGLAGGYEQYF. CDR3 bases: TGTGCCGGCAGCTTCGGACTAGCGGGAGGCTACGAGCAGTACTTC.

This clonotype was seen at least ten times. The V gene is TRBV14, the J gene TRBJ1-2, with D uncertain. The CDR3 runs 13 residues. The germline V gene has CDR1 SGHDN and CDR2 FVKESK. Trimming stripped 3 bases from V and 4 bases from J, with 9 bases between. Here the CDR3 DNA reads TGTGCCAGCAGCCACGGGCTCTTCTATGGCTACACCTTC. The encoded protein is CASSHGLFYGYTF.

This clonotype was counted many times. The DNA of the CDR3 is TGTGCCAGCAGCCCTCCGGGGTTAAGGGGGGAGCAGTACTTC. Translated, it gives CASSPPGLRGEQYF. This chain joins TRBV3-1 and TRBJ2-7; D might be TRBD1 (6 bases). V lost 4 bases and J lost 7, with 17 bases in between. This CDR3 has 14 amino acids. Germline V gene lookup returns CDR1 LGHDT and CDR2 YNNKEL (reference sequence).

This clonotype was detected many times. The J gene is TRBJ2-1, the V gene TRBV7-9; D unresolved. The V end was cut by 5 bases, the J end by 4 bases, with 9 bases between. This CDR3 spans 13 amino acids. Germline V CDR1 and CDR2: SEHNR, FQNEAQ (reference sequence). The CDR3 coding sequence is TGTGCCAGCAGCACGACGGAATACAATGAGCAGTTCTTC. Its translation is CASSTTEYNEQFF. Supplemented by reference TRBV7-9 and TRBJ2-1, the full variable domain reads DTGVSQNPRHKITKRGQNVTFRCDPISEHNRLYWYRQTLGQGPEFLTYFQNEAQLEKSRLLSDRFSAERPKGSFSTLEIQRTEQGDSAMYLCASSTTEYNEQFFGPGTRLTVL.

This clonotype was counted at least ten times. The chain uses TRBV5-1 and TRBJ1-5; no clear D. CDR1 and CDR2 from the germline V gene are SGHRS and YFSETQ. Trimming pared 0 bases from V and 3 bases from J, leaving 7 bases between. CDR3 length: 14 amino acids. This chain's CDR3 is CASSLGQPNQPQHF. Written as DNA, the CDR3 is TGCGCCAGCAGCTTGGGGCAGCCCAATCAGCCCCAGCATTTT.

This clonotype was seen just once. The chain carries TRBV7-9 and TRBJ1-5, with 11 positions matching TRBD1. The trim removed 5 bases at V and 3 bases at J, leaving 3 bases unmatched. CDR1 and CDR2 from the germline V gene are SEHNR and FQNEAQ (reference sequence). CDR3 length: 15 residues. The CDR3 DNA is TGTGCCAGCAGCACTGGACAGGGGGCCAATCAGCCCCAGCATTTT. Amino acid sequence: CASSTGQGANQPQHF.

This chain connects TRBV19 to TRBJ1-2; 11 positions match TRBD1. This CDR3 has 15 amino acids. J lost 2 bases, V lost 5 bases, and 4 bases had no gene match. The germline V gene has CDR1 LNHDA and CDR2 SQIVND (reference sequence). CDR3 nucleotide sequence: TGTGCCAGTAGTCCCAGGACAGGGGGCAACTATGGCTACACCTTC. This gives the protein CASSPRTGGNYGYTF.

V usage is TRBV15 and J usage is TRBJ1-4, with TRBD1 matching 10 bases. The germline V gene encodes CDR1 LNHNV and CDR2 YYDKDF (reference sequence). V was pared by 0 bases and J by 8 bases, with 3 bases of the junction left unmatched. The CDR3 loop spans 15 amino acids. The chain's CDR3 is CATSRDSGQGEKLFF. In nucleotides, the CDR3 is TGTGCCACCAGCAGAGATTCGGGACAGGGGGAAAAACTGTTTTTT.

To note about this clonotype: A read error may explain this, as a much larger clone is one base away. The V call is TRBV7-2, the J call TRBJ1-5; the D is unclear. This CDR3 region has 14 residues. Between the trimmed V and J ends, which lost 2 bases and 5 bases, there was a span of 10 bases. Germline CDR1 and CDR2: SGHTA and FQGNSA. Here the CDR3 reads CASSLSLGYQPQHF. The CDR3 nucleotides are TGTGCCAGCAGCTTAAGTTTGGGGTATCAGCCCCAGCATTTT.

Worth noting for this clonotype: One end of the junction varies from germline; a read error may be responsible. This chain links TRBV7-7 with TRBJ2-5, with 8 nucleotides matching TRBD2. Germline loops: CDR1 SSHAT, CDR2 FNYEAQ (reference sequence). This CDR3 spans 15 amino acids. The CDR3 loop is CASSLRPGGPETQYF. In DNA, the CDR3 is TGTGCTAGCAGCTTAAGGCCGGGGGGGCCAGAGACCCAGTACTTC.

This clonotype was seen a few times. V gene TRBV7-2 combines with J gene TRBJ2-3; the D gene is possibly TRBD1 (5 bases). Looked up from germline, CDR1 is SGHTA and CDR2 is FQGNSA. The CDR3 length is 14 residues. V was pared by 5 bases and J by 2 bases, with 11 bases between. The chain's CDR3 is CASSQGLNTDTQYF. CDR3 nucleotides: TGTGCCAGCAGCCAGGGATTAAACACAGATACGCAGTATTTT.